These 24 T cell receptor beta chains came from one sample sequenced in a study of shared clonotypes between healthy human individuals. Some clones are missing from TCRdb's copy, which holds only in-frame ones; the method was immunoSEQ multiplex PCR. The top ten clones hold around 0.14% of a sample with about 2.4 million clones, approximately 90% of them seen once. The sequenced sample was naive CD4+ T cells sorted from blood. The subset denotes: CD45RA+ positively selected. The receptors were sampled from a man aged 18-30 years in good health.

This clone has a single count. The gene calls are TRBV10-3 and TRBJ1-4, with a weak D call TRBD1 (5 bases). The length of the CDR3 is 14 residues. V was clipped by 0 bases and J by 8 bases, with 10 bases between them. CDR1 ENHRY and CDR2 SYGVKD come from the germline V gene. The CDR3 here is CAISESQGGEKLFF. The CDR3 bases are TGTGCCATCAGTGAGTCGCAGGGTGGAGAAAAACTGTTTTTT.

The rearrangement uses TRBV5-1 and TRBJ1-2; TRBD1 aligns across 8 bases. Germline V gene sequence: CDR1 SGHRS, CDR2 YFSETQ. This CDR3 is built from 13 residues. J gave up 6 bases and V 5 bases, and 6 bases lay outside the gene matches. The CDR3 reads CASSYTGGDGYTF. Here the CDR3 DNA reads TGCGCCAGCAGTTACACAGGGGGAGATGGCTACACCTTC.

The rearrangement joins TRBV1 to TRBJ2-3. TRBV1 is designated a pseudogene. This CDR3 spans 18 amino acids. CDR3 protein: CTSRGSGLPLTLTDTQYF. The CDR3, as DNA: TGCACCAGCAGGGGGTCCGGTCTGCCACTTACCCTTACAGATACGCAGTATTTT.

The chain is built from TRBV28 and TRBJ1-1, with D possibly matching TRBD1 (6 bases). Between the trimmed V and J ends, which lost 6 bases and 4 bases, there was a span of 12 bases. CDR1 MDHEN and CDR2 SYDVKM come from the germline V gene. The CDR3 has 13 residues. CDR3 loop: CASSQGRGTEAFF. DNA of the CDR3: TGTGCCAGCAGCCAGGGGCGCGGCACTGAAGCTTTCTTT.

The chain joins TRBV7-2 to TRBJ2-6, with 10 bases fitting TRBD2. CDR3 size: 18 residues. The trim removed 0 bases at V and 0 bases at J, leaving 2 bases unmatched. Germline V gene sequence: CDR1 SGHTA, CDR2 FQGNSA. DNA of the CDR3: TGTGCCAGCAGCTTAGCGGGACTAGCGACCTCTGGGGCCAACGTCCTGACTTTC. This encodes CASSLAGLATSGANVLTF.

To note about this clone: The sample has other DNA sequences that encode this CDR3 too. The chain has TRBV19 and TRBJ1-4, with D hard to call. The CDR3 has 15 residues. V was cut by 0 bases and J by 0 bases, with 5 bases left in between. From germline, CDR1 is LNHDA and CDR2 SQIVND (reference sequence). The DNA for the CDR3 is TGTGCCAGTAGTATAGATGGCGCAACTAATGAAAAACTGTTTTTT. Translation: CASSIDGATNEKLFF. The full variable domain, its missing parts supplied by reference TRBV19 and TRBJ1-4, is DGGITQSPKYLFRKEGQNVTLSCEQNLNHDAMYWYRQDPGQGLRLIYYSQIVNDFQKGDIAEGYSVSREKKESFPLTVTSAQKNPTAFYLCASSIDGATNEKLFFGSGTQLSVL.

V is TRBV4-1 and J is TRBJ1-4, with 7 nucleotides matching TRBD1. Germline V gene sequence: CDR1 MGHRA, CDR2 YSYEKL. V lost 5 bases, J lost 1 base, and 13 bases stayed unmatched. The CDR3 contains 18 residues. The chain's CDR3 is CASSYRGLVGGTNEKLFF. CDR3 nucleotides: TGCGCCAGCAGCTACAGGGGATTGGTGGGCGGAACTAATGAAAAACTGTTTTTT.

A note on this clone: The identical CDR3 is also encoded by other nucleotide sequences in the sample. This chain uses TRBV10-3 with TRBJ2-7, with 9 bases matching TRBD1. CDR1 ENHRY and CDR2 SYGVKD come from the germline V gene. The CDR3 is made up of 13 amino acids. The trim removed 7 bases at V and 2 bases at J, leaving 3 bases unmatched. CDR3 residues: CAITGQGTYEQYF. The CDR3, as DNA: TGTGCCATCACCGGACAGGGGACCTACGAGCAGTACTTC.

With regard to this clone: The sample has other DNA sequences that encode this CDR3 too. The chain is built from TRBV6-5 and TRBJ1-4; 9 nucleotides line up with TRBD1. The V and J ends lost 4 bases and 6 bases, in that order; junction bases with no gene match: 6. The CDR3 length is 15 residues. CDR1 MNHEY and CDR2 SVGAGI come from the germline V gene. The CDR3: CASSLTGGGDEKLFF. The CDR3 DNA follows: TGTGCCAGCAGTTTGACAGGGGGAGGGGATGAAAAACTGTTTTTT.

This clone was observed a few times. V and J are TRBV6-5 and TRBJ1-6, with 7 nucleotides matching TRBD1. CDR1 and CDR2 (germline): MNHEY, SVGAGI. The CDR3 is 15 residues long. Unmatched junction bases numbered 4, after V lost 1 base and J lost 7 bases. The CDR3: CASSYFDRANSPLHF. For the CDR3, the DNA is TGTGCCAGCAGTTACTTCGACAGGGCAAATTCACCCCTCCACTTT.

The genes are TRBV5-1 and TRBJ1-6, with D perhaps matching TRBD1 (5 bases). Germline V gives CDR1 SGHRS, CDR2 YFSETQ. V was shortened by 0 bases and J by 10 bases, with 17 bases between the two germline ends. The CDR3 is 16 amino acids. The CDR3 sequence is CASSLGQGALGSPLHF. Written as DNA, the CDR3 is TGCGCCAGCAGCTTGGGGCAGGGAGCCCTTGGATCACCCCTCCACTTT.

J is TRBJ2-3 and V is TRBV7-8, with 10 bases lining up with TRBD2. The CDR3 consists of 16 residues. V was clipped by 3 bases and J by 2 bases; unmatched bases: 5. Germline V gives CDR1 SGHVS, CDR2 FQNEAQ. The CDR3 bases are TGTGCCAGCAGCTTCGAGCGGGGGGGCCTCACAGATACGCAGTATTTT. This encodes CASSFERGGLTDTQYF.

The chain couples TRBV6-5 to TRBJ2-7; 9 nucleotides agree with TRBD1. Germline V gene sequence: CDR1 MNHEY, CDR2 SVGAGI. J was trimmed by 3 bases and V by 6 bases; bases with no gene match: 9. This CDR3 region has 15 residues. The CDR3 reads CASSRGQGRDYEQYF. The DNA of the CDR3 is TGTGCCAGCAGCCGCGGACAGGGGAGGGACTACGAGCAGTACTTC.

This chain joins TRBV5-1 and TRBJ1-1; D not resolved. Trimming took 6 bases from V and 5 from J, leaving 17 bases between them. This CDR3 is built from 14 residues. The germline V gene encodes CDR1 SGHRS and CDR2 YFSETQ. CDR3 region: CASTLPSGGTEAFF. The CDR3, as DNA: TGCGCCAGCACCCTCCCGTCAGGAGGGACTGAAGCTTTCTTT.

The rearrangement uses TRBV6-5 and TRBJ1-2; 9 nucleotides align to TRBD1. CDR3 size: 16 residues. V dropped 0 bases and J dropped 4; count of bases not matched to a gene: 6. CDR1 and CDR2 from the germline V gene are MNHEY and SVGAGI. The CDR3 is CASSYSNRGPGYGYTF. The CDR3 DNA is TGTGCCAGCAGTTACTCGAACAGGGGGCCTGGCTATGGCTACACCTTC.

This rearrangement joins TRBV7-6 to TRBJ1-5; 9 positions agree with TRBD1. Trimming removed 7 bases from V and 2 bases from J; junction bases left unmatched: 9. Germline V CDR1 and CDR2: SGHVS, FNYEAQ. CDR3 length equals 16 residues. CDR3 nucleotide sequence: TGTGCCAGCAACATACAGGGGGCGAGGTGCAATCAGCCCCAGCATTTT. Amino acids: CASNIQGARCNQPQHF.

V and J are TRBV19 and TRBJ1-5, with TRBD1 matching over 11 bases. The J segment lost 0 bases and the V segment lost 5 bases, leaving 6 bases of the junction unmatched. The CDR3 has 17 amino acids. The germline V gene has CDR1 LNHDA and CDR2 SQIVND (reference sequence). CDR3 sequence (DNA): TGTGCCAGTAGTGGACAGGGGGCCGTACATAGCAATCAGCCCCAGCATTTT. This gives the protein CASSGQGAVHSNQPQHF.

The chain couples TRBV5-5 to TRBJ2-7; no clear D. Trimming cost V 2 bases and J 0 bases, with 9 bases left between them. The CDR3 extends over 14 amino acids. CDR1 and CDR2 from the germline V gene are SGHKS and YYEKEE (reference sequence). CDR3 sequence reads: CASSLMGSSYEQYF. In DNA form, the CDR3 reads TGTGCCAGCAGCTTAATGGGGTCCTCCTACGAGCAGTACTTC.

CDR3 coding DNA: TGTGCCAGCAGCGCCCTGGGGGGGGCAGACGAGCAGTACTTC. Encoded protein: CASSALGGADEQYF. This chain connects TRBV6-1 to TRBJ2-7; TRBD2 might be the D (7 bases). The V end was cut by 6 bases, the J end by 5 bases, with 17 bases between. In germline, CDR1 is MNHNS, CDR2 SASEGT. The CDR3 loop spans 14 amino acids.

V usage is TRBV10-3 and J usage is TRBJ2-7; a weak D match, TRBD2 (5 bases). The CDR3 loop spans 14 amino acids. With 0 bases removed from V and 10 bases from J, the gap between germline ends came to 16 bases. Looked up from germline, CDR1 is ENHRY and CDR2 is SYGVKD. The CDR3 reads CAISESRAERVQYF. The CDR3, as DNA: TGTGCCATCAGTGAGTCGAGGGCAGAGAGGGTCCAGTACTTC.

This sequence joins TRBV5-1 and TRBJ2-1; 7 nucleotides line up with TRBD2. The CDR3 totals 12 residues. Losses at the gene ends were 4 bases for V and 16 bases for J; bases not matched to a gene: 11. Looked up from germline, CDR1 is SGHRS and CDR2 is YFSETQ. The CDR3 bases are TGCGCCAGCAGCCCGCAGGGAACTAGCGCCTTCTTC. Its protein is CASSPQGTSAFF.

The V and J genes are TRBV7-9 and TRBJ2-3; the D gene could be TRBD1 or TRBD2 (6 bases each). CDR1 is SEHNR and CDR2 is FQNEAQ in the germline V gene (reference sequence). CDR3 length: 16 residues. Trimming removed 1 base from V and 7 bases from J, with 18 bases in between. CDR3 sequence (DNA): TGTGCCAGCAGCTTAGTCGGGGGCGGTGTGGGATATACGCAGTATTTT. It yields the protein CASSLVGGGVGYTQYF.

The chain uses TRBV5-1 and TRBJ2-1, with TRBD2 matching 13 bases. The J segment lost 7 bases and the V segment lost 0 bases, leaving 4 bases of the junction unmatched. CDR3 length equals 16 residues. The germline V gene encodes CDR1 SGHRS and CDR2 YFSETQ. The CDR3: CASSLGTSGGGNEQFF. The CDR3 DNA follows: TGCGCCAGCAGCTTGGGGACTAGCGGGGGAGGTAATGAGCAGTTCTTC.

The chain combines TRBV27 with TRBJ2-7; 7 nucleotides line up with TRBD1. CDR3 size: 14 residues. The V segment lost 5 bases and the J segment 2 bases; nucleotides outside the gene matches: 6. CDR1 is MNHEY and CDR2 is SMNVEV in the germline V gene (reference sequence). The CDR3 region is CASSRSTGPYEQYF. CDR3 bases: TGTGCCAGCAGTCGGTCGACAGGGCCCTACGAGCAGTACTTC.